This TCR beta chain derives from a study of regulatory T cells in long-lasting Graves disease. This clonotype came up many times. Arm-PCR of CDR3 regions and iRepertoire HTBI primers were the basis on which TCR beta libraries were built. Using its own MiXCR run on the multiplex PCR reads, TCRdb lists one record per CDR3 protein. The table has approximately 390,000 distinct CDR3 sequences, roughly 17% seen once. The CDR3 has 13 residues. CDR1 is SNHLY, CDR2 FYNNEI, per germline. Trimming left V 6 bases short and J 7 bases short, with 12 bases between. The time point denotes: newly diagnosed GD, antithyroid drugs for less than 3 months. After RNA was extracted from PBMCs, the TCR library was made from it. This sample also appeared in a second study, on T cells in Graves' hyperthyroidism and ophthalmopathy.

Sequencing used peripheral blood mononuclear cells (PBMCs), obtained at new diagnosis, from a patient treated with antithyroid drugs. The sequence derives from a young woman with Graves disease. The genes are TRBV2 and TRBJ2-2; a possible D gene is TRBD2 (6 bases). The CDR3 DNA is TGTGCCAGCAGCGCCCTCGGGGGCGGGGAGCTGTTTTTT. It yields the protein CASSALGGGELFF.